The 26 T cell receptor beta chains below all came from one sample that was sequenced in a study of Graves' ophthalmopathy and Graves' hyperthyroidism. RNA transcripts were the source from which TCR beta CDR3 regions were amplified. An initial RT-PCR round employing HTBI primers preceded a second-round multiplex PCR. One entry per CDR3 protein, called by TCRdb with MiXCR from the multiplex PCR reads. The sample comprises 400,000 or so distinct CDR3 sequences, 15% of which are singletons, and approximately 7% rests with the top ten. Source material: peripheral blood. Receptors were obtained from a young woman with stable Graves' hyperthyroidism.

The genes are TRBV3-1 and TRBJ2-5, with D perhaps matching TRBD2 (6 bases). Germline CDR1 is LGHDT and CDR2 is YNNKEL (reference sequence). The germline V and J ends were trimmed by 2 bases and 1 base, with 14 bases remaining between them. CDR3 length: 16 residues. The CDR3 spells CASSQKRAGPQETQYF. CDR3 sequence (DNA): TGTGCCAGCAGCCAAAAAAGGGCGGGACCCCAAGAGACCCAGTACTTC.

This clonotype was observed many times. The chain has TRBV13 and TRBJ1-1; 7 nucleotides line up with TRBD1. The V gene's germline CDR1 is PRHDT and CDR2 FYEKMQ (reference sequence). V lost 5 bases to trimming and J lost 0 bases; unmatched junction nucleotides: 9. The CDR3 covers 16 residues. This CDR3 is CASSALQGWMNTEAFF. CDR3 nucleotides: TGTGCCAGCAGCGCACTACAGGGGTGGATGAACACTGAAGCTTTCTTT.

The chain has TRBV6-1 and TRBJ1-1, with a possible D match to TRBD1 (6 bases). Germline CDR1 and CDR2: MNHNS and SASEGT. Trimming pared 4 bases from V and 7 bases from J, leaving 13 bases between. CDR3 size: 13 residues. CDR3 DNA sequence: TGTGCCAGCAGTGGAACAGGGTGGCTTGAAGCTTTCTTT. Its translation: CASSGTGWLEAFF.

This clonotype was detected ten times or more. The chain employs TRBV6-2 or TRBV6-3 and TRBJ1-1; D remains unclear. The CDR3 loop spans 16 amino acids. V lost 0 bases to trimming and J lost 0 bases, with 11 bases between them. Germline CDR1 is MNHEY and CDR2 is SVGEGT. The CDR3: CASSYSKGRMNTEAFF. In DNA, the CDR3 is TGTGCCAGCAGTTACTCGAAGGGCAGAATGAACACTGAAGCTTTCTTT.

In its sample, this clonotype was seen a few times. The rearrangement uses TRBV2 and TRBJ1-2; weak D call: TRBD1 (5 bases). The CDR3 loop spans 15 amino acids. The germline gives CDR1 SNHLY, CDR2 FYNNEI. V was cut by 7 bases and J by 3 bases, with 18 bases left in between. This CDR3 reads CASKGVRDGDYGYTF. CDR3 in DNA: TGTGCCAGCAAAGGAGTTAGGGACGGAGACTATGGCTACACCTTC.

The V and J genes are TRBV7-2 and TRBJ1-2, with 10 positions matching TRBD1. This CDR3 is 15 amino acids long. Germline V gene lookup returns CDR1 SGHTA and CDR2 FQGNSA. V dropped 5 bases and J dropped 6; count of bases not matched to a gene: 9. CDR3 loop: CASSQTGGEVNGYTF. The CDR3 coding sequence is TGTGCCAGCAGCCAGACAGGGGGCGAAGTGAATGGCTACACCTTC.

This clonotype was counted many times. The chain is built from TRBV11-3 and TRBJ2-5; D may be TRBD2 (6 bases). The germline gives CDR1 SGHNT, CDR2 YENEEA. Between the trimmed V and J ends, which lost 6 bases and 1 base, there was a span of 15 bases. The CDR3 extends over 15 amino acids. The CDR3 loop reads CASSGAGFTQETQYF. In DNA, the CDR3 is TGTGCCAGCAGTGGGGCGGGGTTTACCCAAGAGACCCAGTACTTC.

This clonotype has a count of ten or more. The rearrangement links TRBV6-1 to TRBJ1-1; 8 bases align to TRBD1. Unmatched junction bases numbered 10, after V lost 2 bases and J lost 14 bases. The CDR3 has 13 amino acids. The germline V gene encodes CDR1 MNHNS and CDR2 SASEGT. Here the CDR3 DNA reads TGTGCCAGCAGTGAATATTTTGCAGGGGGCGAATTCTTT. Translating it yields CASSEYFAGGEFF.

This clonotype was detected ten times or more. This chain links TRBV7-2 with TRBJ2-4; D may be TRBD1 (5 bases). CDR1 and CDR2 (germline): SGHTA, FQGNSA. V lost 1 base, J lost 11 bases, and 15 bases lay in between. This CDR3 spans 14 amino acids. CDR3 bases: TGTGCCAGCAGCTTAGTAACAGGCGCTACCGTTCAGTACTTC. This sequence encodes CASSLVTGATVQYF.

This clonotype was detected many times. The chain links TRBV29-1 to TRBJ2-7; 7 nucleotides agree with TRBD1. The CDR3 runs 15 residues. V lost 0 bases to trimming and J lost 3 bases; unmatched junction nucleotides: 8. Germline V gene sequence: CDR1 SQVTM, CDR2 ANQGSEA. The chain's CDR3 is CSVEDLTGTDYEQYF. As DNA, the CDR3 is TGCAGCGTTGAAGATCTAACCGGGACAGACTACGAGCAGTACTTC.

This clonotype was counted at least ten times. The V and J genes are TRBV6-2 or TRBV6-3 and TRBJ1-5, with 9 bases that match TRBD1. This CDR3 has 13 amino acids. Germline-derived CDR1 and CDR2 are MNHEY and SVGEGT. After removal of 6 bases from V and 7 bases from J, the junction contained 4 bases not matched to a gene. In DNA form, the CDR3 reads TGTGCCAGCAGGGGGACAGGGAAACAGCCCCAGCATTTT. Residues: CASRGTGKQPQHF.

The chain couples TRBV15 to TRBJ2-2, with 8 positions matching TRBD1. Germline CDR1 is LNHNV and CDR2 is YYDKDF (reference sequence). This CDR3 is built from 17 residues. The ends lost 0 bases at V and 3 bases at J; junction bases unmatched: 6. The CDR3 loop is CATSRDQAQGDTGELFF. The CDR3 DNA reads TGTGCCACCAGCAGAGATCAGGCACAGGGGGACACCGGGGAGCTGTTTTTT.

At least ten counts were recorded for this clonotype. A read error may explain this, as a much larger clone is one base away. The chain's CDR3 is CAISERETQYF. In DNA form, the CDR3 reads TGTGCCATCAGTGAGCGGGAGACCCAGTACTTC. The genes are TRBV10-3 and TRBJ2-5; no clear D gene. The V end lost 2 bases, the J end lost 5 bases, and 3 bases lay between the germline ends. Germline V CDR1 and CDR2: ENHRY, SYGVKD. The CDR3 runs to 11 residues.

This clonotype was detected many times. The chain is built from TRBV11-3 and TRBJ1-2, with 7 bases that match TRBD1. The V and J ends lost 2 bases and 6 bases, in that order; junction bases with no gene match: 12. The CDR3 length is 16 residues. Germline V gene lookup returns CDR1 SGHNT and CDR2 YENEEA. The CDR3 nucleotides are TGTGCCAGCAGCTTACAGACAGGGCCGACGATTCATGGCTACACCTTC. It codes for CASSLQTGPTIHGYTF.

This clonotype was seen repeatedly, ten times or more. The chain has TRBV24-1 and TRBJ1-2; D is perhaps TRBD1 (6 bases). The CDR3 length is 11 residues. The V end was cut by 10 bases, the J end by 2 bases, with 7 bases between. The V gene's germline CDR1 is KGHDR and CDR2 SFDVKD. Written as DNA, the CDR3 is TGTGCCACGCAGGGGAACTATGGCTACACCTTC. It is translated as CATQGNYGYTF.

In its sample, this clonotype was seen many times. The rearrangement joins TRBV24-1 to TRBJ2-5; 7 positions agree with TRBD1. CDR1 and CDR2 from the germline V gene are KGHDR and SFDVKD. The CDR3 is 13 residues long. Trimming took 9 bases from V and 3 from J; bases not matched to a gene: 6. The CDR3 loop reads CATSTDREETQYF. CDR3 sequence (DNA): TGTGCCACCTCTACTGACAGGGAAGAGACCCAGTACTTC.

This clonotype was picked up many times. The V call is TRBV5-6, the J call TRBJ2-5, with D uncertain. The CDR3 spans 13 residues. V dropped 2 bases and J dropped 2 bases, with 7 bases sitting between them. In germline, CDR1 is SGHDT, CDR2 YYEEEE. The CDR3 DNA reads TGTGCCAGCAGCTTAAGGGATCAAGAGACCCAGTACTTC. It translates to CASSLRDQETQYF.

This clonotype was counted once. V and J are TRBV24-1 and TRBJ2-2; TRBD1 aligns across 7 bases. The length of the CDR3 is 16 residues. Germline V gene lookup returns CDR1 KGHDR and CDR2 SFDVKD. J lost 3 bases, V lost 3 bases, and 6 bases had no gene match. CDR3 region: CATSDEKGGDTGELFF. The CDR3 DNA is TGTGCCACCAGTGATGAGAAAGGGGGCGACACCGGGGAGCTGTTTTTT.

The rearrangement links TRBV11-2 to TRBJ2-7, with D perhaps given as TRBD1 or TRBD2 (5 bases each). CDR1 SGHAT and CDR2 FQNNGV come from the germline V gene. The CDR3 length is 15 residues. The V and J ends lost 6 bases and 0 bases respectively, with 15 bases between them. The CDR3 DNA reads TGTGCCAGCAGTGATGGTGGGACGGCCTCCTACGAGCAGTACTTC. Translating gives CASSDGGTASYEQYF.

Many counts were recorded for this clonotype. CDR3: CASRTRGGYEQYF. CDR3 bases: TGTGCCAGCAGGACCCGGGGTGGCTACGAGCAGTACTTC. The chain is built from TRBV6-1 and TRBJ2-7; TRBD2 is a possible D gene (5 bases). The CDR3 is 13 residues long. The germline gives CDR1 MNHNS, CDR2 SASEGT. The V end was cut by 6 bases, the J end by 3 bases, with 12 bases between.

This clonotype was picked up many times. This chain's CDR3 is CASSQDFTGNYGYTF. The CDR3 DNA reads as TGTGCCAGCAGCCAAGATTTTACGGGGAACTATGGCTACACCTTC. The chain combines TRBV4-2 with TRBJ1-2; D not resolved. The germline gives CDR1 LGHNA, CDR2 YNFKEQ. CDR3 length equals 15 residues. The ends were cut back, 0 bases at V and 2 bases at J, with 10 bases in the middle.

The table lists this clonotype with a few counts. The rearrangement uses TRBV20-1 and TRBJ1-6; 10 bases agree with TRBD1. The CDR3 is 16 amino acids. V was pared by 5 bases and J by 6 bases, with 10 bases of the junction left unmatched. Germline loops: CDR1 DFQATT, CDR2 SNEGSKA (reference sequence). This CDR3 reads CSAFSTGGGFNSPLHF. The CDR3 nucleotides read TGCAGTGCTTTTTCGACAGGGGGCGGTTTTAATTCACCCCTCCACTTT.

This clonotype has at least ten counts. The V and J genes are TRBV19 and TRBJ2-2, with D possibly matching TRBD2 (5 bases). Trimming left V 10 bases short and J 1 base short, with 16 bases between. The V gene's germline CDR1 is LNHDA and CDR2 SQIVND (reference sequence). CDR3 length equals 15 residues. The CDR3 bases are TGTGCCACTTATGGGAGTCTTTTGAACACCGGGGAGCTGTTTTTT. Translation gives CATYGSLLNTGELFF.

This clonotype was counted ten times or more. DNA for the CDR3: TGTGCCAGCAGCTCAGGACAGACCTATGGCTACACCTTC. This gives the protein CASSSGQTYGYTF. V gene TRBV7-9 combines with J gene TRBJ1-2; TRBD1 might be the D (6 bases). Trimming cost V 4 bases and J 4 bases, with 10 bases left between them. In germline, CDR1 is SEHNR, CDR2 FQNEAQ (reference sequence). The CDR3 consists of 13 residues.

Turning to this clonotype: Germline is not matched at one junction end, which may reflect a read error. The chain recombines TRBV7-2 with TRBJ1-1, with a tentative D call TRBD1 (6 bases). Germline-derived CDR1 and CDR2 are SGHTA and FQGNSA. The CDR3 covers 14 residues. The DNA for the CDR3 is TGTGCCGGCAGCCTTGGACAGTACAACACTGAAGCTTTCTTT. Translated, it gives CAGSLGQYNTEAFF. Filled out from reference TRBV7-2 and TRBJ1-1, the complete variable domain reads GAGVSQSPSNKVTEKGKDVELRCDPISGHTALYWYRQSLGQGLEFLIYFQGNSAPDKSGLPSDRFSAERTGGSVSTLTIQRTQQEDSAVYLCAGSLGQYNTEAFFGQGTRLTVV.

This clonotype was observed at least ten times. The chain joins TRBV3-1 to TRBJ2-5; D remains ambiguous. This CDR3 is 12 amino acids long. The germline V gene encodes CDR1 LGHDT and CDR2 YNNKEL (reference sequence). The V end was cut by 4 bases, the J end by 3 bases, with 6 bases between. CDR3 amino acids: CASSPSEETQYF. The CDR3 DNA is TGTGCCAGCAGCCCTAGTGAAGAGACCCAGTACTTC.